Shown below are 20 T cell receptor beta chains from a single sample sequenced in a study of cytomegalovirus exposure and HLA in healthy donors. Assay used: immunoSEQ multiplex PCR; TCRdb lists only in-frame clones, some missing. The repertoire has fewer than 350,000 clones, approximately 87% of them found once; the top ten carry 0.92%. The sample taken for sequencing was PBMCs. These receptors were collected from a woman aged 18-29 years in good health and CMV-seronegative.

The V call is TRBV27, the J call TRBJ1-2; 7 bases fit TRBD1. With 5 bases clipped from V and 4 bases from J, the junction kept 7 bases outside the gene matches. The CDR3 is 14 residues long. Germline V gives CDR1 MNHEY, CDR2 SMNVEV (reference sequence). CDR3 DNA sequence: TGTGCCAGCAGTAACCGGGACAGCCTCTATGGCTACACCTTC. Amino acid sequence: CASSNRDSLYGYTF.

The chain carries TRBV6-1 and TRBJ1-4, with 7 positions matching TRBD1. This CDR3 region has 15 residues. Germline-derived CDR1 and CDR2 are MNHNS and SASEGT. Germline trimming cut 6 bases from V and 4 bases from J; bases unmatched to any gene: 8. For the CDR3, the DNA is TGTGCCAGCAGGGGGACACAGGGGAATAATGAAAAACTGTTTTTT. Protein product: CASRGTQGNNEKLFF.

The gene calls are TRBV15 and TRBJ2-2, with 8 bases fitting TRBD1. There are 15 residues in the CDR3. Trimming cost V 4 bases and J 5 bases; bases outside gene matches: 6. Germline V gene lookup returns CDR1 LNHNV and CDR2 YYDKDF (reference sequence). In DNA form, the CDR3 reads TGTGCCACCAGCAACGACAGGGGAAATACCGGGGAGCTGTTTTTT. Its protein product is CATSNDRGNTGELFF.

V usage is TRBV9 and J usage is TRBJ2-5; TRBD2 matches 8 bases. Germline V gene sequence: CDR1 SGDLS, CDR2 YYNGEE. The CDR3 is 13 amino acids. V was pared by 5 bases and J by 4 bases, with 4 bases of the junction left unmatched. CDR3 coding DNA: TGTGCCAGCAGACCCAGCGGGGGAGAGACCCAGTACTTC. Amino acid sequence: CASRPSGGETQYF. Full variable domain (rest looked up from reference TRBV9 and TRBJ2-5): DSGVTQTPKHLITATGQRVTLRCSPRSGDLSVYWYQQSLDQGLQFLIQYYNGEERAKGNILERFSAQQFPDLHSELNLSSLELGDSALYFCASRPSGGETQYFGPGTRLLVL.

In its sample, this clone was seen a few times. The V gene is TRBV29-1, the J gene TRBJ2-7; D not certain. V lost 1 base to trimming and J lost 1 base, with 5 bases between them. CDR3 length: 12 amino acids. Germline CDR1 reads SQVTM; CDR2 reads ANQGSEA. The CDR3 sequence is CSVEGRSYEQYF. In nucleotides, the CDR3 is TGCAGCGTTGAAGGGCGGTCCTACGAGCAGTACTTC.

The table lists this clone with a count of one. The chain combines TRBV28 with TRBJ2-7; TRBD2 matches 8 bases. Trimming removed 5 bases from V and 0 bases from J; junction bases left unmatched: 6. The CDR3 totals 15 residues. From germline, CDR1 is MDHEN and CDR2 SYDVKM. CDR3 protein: CASSPRGGGSYEQYF. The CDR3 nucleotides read TGTGCCAGCAGTCCCCGGGGGGGTGGCTCCTACGAGCAGTACTTC.

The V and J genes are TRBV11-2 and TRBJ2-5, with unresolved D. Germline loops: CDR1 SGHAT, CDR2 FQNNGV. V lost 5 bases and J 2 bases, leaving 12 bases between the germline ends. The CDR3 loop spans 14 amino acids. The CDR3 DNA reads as TGTGCCAGCAGCCCGGTCTTAGTACAAGAGACCCAGTACTTC. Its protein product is CASSPVLVQETQYF.

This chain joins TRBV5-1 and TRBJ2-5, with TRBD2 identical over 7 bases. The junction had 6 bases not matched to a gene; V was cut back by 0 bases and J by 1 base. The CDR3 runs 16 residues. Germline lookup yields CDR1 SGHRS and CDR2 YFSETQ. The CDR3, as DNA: TGCGCCAGCAGCTTGGGGGCGGGAGTGGGCCAAGAGACCCAGTACTTC. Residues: CASSLGAGVGQETQYF.

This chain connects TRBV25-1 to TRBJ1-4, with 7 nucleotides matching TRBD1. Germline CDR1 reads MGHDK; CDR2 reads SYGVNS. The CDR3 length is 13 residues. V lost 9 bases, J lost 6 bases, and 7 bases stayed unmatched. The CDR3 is CASTQGEHEKLFF. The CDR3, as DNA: TGTGCCAGTACCCAGGGGGAGCATGAAAAACTGTTTTTT.

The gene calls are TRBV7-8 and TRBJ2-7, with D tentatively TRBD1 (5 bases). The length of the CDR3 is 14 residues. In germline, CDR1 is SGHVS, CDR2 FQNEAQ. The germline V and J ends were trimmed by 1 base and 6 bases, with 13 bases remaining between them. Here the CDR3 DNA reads TGTGCCAGCAGCTTAGGCGACAGCCTAATCGAGCAGTACTTC. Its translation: CASSLGDSLIEQYF.

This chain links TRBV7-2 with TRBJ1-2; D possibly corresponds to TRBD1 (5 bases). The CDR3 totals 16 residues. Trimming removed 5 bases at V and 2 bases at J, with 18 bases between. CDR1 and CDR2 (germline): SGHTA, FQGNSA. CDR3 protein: CASSVRLGGRNYGYTF. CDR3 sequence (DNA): TGTGCCAGCAGCGTCCGCCTTGGGGGGAGGAACTATGGCTACACCTTC.

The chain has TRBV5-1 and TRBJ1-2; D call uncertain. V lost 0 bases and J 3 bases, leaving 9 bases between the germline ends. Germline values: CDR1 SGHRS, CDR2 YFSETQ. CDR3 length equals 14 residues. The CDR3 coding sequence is TGCGCCAGCAGCTTGGTAGGCAGCGACTATGGCTACACCTTC. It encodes CASSLVGSDYGYTF.

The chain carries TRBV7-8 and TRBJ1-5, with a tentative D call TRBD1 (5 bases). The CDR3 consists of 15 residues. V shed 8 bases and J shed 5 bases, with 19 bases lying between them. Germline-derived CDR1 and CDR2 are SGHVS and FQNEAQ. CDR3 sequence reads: CASDKDGGPYQPQHF. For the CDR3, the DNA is TGTGCCAGCGACAAGGACGGGGGACCCTATCAGCCCCAGCATTTT.

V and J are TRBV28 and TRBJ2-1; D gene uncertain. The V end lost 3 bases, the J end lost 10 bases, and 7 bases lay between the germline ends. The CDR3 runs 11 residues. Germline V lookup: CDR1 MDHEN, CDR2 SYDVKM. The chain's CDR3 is CASSFTREQFF. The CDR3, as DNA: TGTGCCAGCAGTTTTACCAGGGAGCAGTTCTTC.

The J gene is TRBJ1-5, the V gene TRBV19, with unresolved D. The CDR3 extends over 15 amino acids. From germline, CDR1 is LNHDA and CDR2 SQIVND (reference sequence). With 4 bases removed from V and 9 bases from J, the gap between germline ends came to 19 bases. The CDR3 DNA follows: TGTGCCAGTAGTAGGATGTCCCTCCCGGGATTGCCCCAGCATTTT. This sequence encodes CASSRMSLPGLPQHF.

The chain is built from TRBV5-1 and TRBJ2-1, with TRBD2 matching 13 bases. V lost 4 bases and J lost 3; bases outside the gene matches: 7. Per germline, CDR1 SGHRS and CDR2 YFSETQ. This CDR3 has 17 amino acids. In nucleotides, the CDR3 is TGCGCCAGCAGCCCGGGGACTAGCGGGGTTAACTACAATGAGCAGTTCTTC. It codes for CASSPGTSGVNYNEQFF.

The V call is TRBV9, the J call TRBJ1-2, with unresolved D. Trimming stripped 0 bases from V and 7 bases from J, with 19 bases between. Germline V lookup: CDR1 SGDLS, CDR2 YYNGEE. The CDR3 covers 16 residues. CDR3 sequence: CASSVAPETRASGYTF. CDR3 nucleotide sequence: TGTGCCAGCAGCGTAGCCCCTGAGACGAGGGCTTCTGGCTACACCTTC.

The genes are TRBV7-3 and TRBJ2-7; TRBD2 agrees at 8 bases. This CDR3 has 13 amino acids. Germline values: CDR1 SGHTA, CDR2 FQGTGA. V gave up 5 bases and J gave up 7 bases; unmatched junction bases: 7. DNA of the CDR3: TGTGCCAGCAGCCTAAATCCGGGAGGGGAGCAGTACTTC. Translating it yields CASSLNPGGEQYF.

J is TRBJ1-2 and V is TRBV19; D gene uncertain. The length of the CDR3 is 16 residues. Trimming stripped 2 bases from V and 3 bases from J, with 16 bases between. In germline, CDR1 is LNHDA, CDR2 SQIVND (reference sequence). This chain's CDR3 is CASSIQDSDRYYGYTF. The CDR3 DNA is TGTGCCAGTAGTATACAGGATTCGGATAGGTACTATGGCTACACCTTC.

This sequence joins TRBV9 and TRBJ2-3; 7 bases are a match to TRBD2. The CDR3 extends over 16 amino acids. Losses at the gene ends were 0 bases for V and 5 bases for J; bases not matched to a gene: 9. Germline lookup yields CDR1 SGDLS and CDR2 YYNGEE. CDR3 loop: CASSVAAGAPIDTQYF. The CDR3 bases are TGTGCCAGCAGCGTAGCGGCGGGAGCGCCCATAGATACGCAGTATTTT.